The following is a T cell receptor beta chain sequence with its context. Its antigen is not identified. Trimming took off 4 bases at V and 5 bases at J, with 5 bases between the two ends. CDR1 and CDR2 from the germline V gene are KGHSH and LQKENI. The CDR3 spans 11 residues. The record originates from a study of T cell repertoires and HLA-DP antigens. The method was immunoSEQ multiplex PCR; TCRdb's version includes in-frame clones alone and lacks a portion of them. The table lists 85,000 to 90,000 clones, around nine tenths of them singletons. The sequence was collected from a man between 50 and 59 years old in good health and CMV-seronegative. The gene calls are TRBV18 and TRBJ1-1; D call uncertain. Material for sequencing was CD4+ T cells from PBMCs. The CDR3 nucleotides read TGTGCCAGCTCACGGGAGACTGAAGCTTTCTTT. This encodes CASSRETEAFF.